This TCR beta chain was sequenced for a study of early T cells in non-severe SARS-CoV-2 infection. Study overall: Chains stayed unpaired after sequencing of bulk RNA from unsorted whole blood.

In this sample, this clonotype turned up many times. Antigen specificity is unknown. Findings of the study overall: Using VDJdb, the matching emphasized anti-spike CD8 responses while missing private and CD4 specificities.

Each single cDNA molecule received a unique molecular identifier. TCRdb reanalysed the 5' RACE reads using MiXCR and keeps one entry per CDR3 protein. The table lists around 57,000 distinct CDR3 sequences, over 7% of them singletons. Sequencing was performed on whole blood. The clonotype was recovered from an adult who was a healthcare worker with PCR-confirmed SARS-CoV-2 infection or an uninfected control (not recorded which).

The CDR3 loop is CASSSYRGGEQYF. The DNA for the CDR3 is TGTGCCAGCAGTTCTTACAGGGGAGGCGAGCAGTACTTC. The chain uses TRBV12-3 or TRBV12-4 and TRBJ2-7; weak D call: TRBD1 (7 bases). Trimming pared 4 bases from V and 6 bases from J, leaving 13 bases between. This CDR3 has 13 residues.